This T cell receptor beta chain was identified in a study of T cells in localized non-small cell lung cancer. About this clone itself: Its target is unknown.

The germline V gene encodes CDR1 SGHTA and CDR2 FQGNSA. V was trimmed by 2 bases and J by 0 bases, leaving 8 bases between them. This CDR3 comprises 15 residues. TCRdb's table, derived via immunoSEQ multiplex PCR, lists solely in-frame clones and lacks some. The sample gives about 64,000 clones, approximately 80% of which show up once; about 4.5% is in the top ten. Study-wide results and limits: Uninvolved neighboring lung showed the greatest T cell clonality, exceeding tumor. Sequencing was restricted to one tumor region; therefore, heterogeneity remains possible.

Sequencing used PBMCs, obtained before any cancer treatment. The TCR was taken from a man aged 35 to 69 with stage II lung adenocarcinoma. The chain has TRBV7-2 and TRBJ1-3; no clear D. CDR3 sequence: CASSLITDSGNTIYF. CDR3 in DNA: TGTGCCAGCAGCTTAATAACCGACTCTGGAAACACCATATATTTT.